This entry concerns a single T cell receptor (beta chain). The source of the sample is a study of Ad26.COV2.S vaccination and SARS-CoV-2 variants. Sample treatment: over 15 received Ad26.COV2.S at low or high dose, single or two shots; 5 received placebo; per-sample allocation not given. Repertoires come from day 63 after the first vaccine or placebo injection. The table came from immunoSEQ multiplex PCR; TCRdb's copy has only in-frame clones and leaves some out. The table includes about 420,000 clones, 85% to 90% detected once. The length of the CDR3 is 15 residues. The ends lost 5 bases at V and 6 bases at J; junction bases unmatched: 10. The germline gives CDR1 SNHLY, CDR2 FYNNEI.

This specimen was peripheral blood, taken in a trial of Ad26.COV2.S vaccine versus placebo. The sequence was collected from a person between 18 and 65 years old who received the Ad26.COV2.S COVID-19 vaccine or a placebo. The chain has TRBV2 and TRBJ2-7, with TRBD1 matching 10 bases. The CDR3 DNA sequence: TGTGCCAGCAGTCTGACCGGGACAGGGGCCTCCGAGCAGTACTTC. It translates to CASSLTGTGASEQYF.